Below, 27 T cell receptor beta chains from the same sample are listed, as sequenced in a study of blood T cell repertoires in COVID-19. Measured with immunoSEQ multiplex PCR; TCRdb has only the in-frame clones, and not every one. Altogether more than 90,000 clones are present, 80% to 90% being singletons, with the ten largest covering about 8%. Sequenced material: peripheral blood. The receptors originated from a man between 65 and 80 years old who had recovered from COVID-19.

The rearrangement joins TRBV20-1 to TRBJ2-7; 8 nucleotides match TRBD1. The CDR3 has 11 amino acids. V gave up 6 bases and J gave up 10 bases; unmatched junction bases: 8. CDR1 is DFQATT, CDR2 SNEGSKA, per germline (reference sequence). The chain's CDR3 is CSAGGQGKQYF. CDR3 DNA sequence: TGCAGTGCCGGTGGACAGGGCAAACAGTACTTC.

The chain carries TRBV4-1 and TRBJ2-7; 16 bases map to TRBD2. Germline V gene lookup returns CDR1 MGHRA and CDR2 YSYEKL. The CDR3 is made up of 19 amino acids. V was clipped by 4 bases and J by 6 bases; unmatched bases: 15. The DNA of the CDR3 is TGCGCCAGCAGCCTCGAGTCCCCGGGACTAGCGGGAGGGTTCGCCGAGCAGTACTTC. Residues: CASSLESPGLAGGFAEQYF.

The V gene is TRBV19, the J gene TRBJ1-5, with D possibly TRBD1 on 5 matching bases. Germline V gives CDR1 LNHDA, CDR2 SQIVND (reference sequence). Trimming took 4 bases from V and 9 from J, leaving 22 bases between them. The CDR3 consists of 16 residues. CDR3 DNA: TGTGCCAGTAGTAGAAGTGGGGCACCGGGCTTAAGGCCCCAGCATTTT. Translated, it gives CASSRSGAPGLRPQHF.

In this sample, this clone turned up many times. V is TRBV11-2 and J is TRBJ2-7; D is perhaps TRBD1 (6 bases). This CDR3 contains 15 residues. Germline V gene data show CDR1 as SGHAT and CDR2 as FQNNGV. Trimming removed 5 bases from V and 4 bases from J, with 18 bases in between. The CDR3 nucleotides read TGTGCCAGCAGCCCTCTCCAGGGGCCCGGTTACGAGCAGTACTTC. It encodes CASSPLQGPGYEQYF.

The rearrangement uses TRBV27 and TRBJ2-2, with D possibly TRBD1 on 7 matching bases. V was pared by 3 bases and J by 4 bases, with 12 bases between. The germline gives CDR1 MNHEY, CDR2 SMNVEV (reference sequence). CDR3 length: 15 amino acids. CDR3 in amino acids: CASSFGRGATGELFF. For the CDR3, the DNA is TGTGCCAGCAGTTTTGGCAGGGGGGCCACCGGGGAGCTGTTTTTT.

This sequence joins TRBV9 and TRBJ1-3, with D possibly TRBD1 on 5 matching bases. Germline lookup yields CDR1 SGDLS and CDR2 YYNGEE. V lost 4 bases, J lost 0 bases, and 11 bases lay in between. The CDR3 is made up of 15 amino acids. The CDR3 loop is CASSYTGVSGNTIYF. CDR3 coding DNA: TGTGCCAGCAGCTACACAGGTGTCTCTGGAAACACCATATATTTT.

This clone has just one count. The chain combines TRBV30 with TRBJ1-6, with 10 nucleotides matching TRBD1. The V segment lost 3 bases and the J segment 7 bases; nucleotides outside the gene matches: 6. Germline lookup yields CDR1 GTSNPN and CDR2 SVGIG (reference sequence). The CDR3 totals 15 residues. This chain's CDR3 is CAWSDGTGANSPLHF. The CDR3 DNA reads TGTGCCTGGAGCGACGGGACAGGGGCCAATTCACCCCTCCACTTT.

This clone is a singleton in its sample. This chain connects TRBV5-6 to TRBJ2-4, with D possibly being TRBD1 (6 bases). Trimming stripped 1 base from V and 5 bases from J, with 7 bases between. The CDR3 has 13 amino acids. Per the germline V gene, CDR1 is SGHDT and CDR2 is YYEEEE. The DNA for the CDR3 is TGTGCCAGCAGCTTGCAGGGGCAAAACATTCAGTACTTC. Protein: CASSLQGQNIQYF.

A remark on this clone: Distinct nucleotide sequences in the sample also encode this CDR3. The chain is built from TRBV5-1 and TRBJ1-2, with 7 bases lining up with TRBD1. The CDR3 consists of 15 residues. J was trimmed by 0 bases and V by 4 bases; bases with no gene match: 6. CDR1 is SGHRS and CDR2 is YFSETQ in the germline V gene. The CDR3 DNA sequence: TGCGCCAGCAGCCCAGACAGGGCCCCTAACTATGGCTACACCTTC. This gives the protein CASSPDRAPNYGYTF.

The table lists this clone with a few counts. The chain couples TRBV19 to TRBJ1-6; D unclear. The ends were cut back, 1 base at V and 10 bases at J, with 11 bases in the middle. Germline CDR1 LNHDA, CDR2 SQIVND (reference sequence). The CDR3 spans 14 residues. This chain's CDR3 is CASSIAPGNSPLHF. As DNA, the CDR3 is TGTGCCAGTAGTATAGCACCAGGAAACTCACCCCTCCACTTT.

The DNA for the CDR3 is TGTGCCAGCAGCTCCACCCGGGACAGGGGTGGTGAAGCTTTCTTT. The encoded protein is CASSSTRDRGGEAFF. The J gene is TRBJ1-1, the V gene TRBV7-2; 10 bases match TRBD1. The germline CDR1 and CDR2 sequences are SGHTA and FQGNSA. CDR3 size: 15 residues. Trimming cost V 4 bases and J 7 bases; bases outside gene matches: 9.

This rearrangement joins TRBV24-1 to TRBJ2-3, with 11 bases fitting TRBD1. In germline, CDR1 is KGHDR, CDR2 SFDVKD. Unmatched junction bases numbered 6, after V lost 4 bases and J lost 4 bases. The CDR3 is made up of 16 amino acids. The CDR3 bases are TGTGCCACCAGTGACTCCGGGACAGGGGGTTCAGATACGCAGTATTTT. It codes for CATSDSGTGGSDTQYF.

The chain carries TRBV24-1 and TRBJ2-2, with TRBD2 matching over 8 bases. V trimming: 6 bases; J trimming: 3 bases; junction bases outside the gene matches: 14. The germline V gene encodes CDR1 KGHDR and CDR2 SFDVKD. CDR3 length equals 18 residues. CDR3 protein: CATSLRSSGVYDTGELFF. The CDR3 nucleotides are TGTGCCACCAGTCTTAGGAGTAGCGGGGTATACGACACCGGGGAGCTGTTTTTT.

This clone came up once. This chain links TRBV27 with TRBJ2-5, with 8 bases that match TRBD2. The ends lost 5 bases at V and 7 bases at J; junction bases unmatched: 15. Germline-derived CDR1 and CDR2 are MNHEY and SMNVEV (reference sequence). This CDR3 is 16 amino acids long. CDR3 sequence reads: CASSHPSGGEGGTQYF. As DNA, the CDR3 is TGTGCCAGCAGTCACCCAAGCGGGGGCGAAGGGGGGACCCAGTACTTC.

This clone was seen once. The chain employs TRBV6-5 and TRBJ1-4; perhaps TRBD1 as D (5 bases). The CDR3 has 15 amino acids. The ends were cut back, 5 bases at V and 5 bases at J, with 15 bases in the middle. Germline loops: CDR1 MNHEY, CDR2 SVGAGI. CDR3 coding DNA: TGTGCCAGCAGTCCCCACGACAGCCTCAATGAAAAACTGTTTTTT. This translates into CASSPHDSLNEKLFF.

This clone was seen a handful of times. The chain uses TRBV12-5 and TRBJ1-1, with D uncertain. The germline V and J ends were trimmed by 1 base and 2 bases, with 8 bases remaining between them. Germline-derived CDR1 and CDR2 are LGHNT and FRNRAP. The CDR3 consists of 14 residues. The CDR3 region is CASGLDGFNTEAFF. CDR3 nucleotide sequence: TGTGCTAGTGGTTTGGACGGGTTTAACACTGAAGCTTTCTTT. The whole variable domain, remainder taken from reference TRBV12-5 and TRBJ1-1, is DARVTQTPRHKVTEMGQEVTMRCQPILGHNTVFWYRQTMMQGLELLAYFRNRAPLDDSGMPKDRFSAEMPDATLATLKIQPSEPRDSAVYFCASGLDGFNTEAFFGQGTRLTVV.

CDR3 nucleotide sequence: TGTGCCAGCTCACCACCGGGTCCGGGCTATGGCTACACCTTC. This codes for CASSPPGPGYGYTF. V gene TRBV18 combines with J gene TRBJ1-2; D is ambiguous. The CDR3 extends over 14 amino acids. Germline V CDR1 and CDR2: KGHSH, LQKENI. V lost 0 bases, J lost 4 bases, and 9 bases lay in between. Full variable domain (remainder filled in from reference TRBV18 and TRBJ1-2): NAGVMQNPRHLVRRRGQEARLRCSPMKGHSHVYWYRQLPEEGLKFMVYLQKENIIDESGMPKERFSAEFPKEGPSILRIQQVVRGDSAAYFCASSPPGPGYGYTFGSGTRLTVV.

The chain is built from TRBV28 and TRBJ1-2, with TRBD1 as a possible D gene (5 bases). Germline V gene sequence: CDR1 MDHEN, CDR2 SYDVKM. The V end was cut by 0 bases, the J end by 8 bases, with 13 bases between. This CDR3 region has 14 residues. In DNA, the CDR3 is TGTGCCAGCAGTTTATGGTCCAGGGTAGAAGGCTACACCTTC. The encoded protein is CASSLWSRVEGYTF.

The CDR3 DNA reads as TGTGCCAGCAGTCATACCGGACAGGGGAGAACTAGTGGGGCCAACGTCCTGACTTTC. Its translation: CASSHTGQGRTSGANVLTF. The chain recombines TRBV6-6 with TRBJ2-6, with 9 bases matching TRBD1. This CDR3 comprises 19 residues. Germline CDR1 MNHNY, CDR2 SVGAGI (reference sequence). J was trimmed by 3 bases and V by 5 bases; bases with no gene match: 14.

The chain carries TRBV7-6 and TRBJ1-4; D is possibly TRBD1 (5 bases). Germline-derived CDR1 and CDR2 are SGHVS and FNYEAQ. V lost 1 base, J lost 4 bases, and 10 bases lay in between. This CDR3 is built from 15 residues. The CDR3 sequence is CASSLGNGGNEKLFF. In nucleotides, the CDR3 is TGTGCCAGCAGCTTAGGCAACGGGGGTAATGAAAAACTGTTTTTT.

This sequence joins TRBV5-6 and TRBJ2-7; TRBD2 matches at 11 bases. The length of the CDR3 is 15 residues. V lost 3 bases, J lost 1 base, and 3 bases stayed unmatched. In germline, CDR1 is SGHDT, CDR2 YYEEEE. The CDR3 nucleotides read TGTGCCAGCAGCTGGTCTAGCGGGAGGTCCTACGAGCAGTACTTC. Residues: CASSWSSGRSYEQYF.

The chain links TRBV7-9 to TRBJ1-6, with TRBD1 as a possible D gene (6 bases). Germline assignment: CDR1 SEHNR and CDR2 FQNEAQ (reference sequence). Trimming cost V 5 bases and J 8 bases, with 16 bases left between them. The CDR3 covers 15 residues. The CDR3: CASSPKGGRDSPLHF. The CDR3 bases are TGTGCCAGCAGCCCAAAGGGGGGGCGGGATTCACCCCTCCACTTT.

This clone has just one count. The chain's CDR3 is CASSLNAGGRPSYNEQFF. CDR3 sequence (DNA): TGCGCCAGCAGCTTGAACGCGGGAGGCCGCCCCTCCTACAATGAGCAGTTCTTC. The chain carries TRBV5-1 and TRBJ2-1, with 8 positions matching TRBD2. J lost 0 bases, V lost 1 base, and 9 bases had no gene match. CDR1 is SGHRS, CDR2 YFSETQ, per germline. This CDR3 has 18 amino acids. Looking up the rest from reference TRBV5-1 and TRBJ2-1 gives the full variable domain: KAGVTQTPRYLIKTRGQQVTLSCSPISGHRSVSWYQQTPGQGLQFLFEYFSETQRNKGNFPGRFSGRQFSNSRSEMNVSTLELGDSALYLCASSLNAGGRPSYNEQFFGPGTRLTVL.

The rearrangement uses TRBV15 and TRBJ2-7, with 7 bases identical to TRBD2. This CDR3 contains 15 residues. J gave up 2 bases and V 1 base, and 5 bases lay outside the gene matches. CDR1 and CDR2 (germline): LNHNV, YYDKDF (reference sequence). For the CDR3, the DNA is TGTGCCACCAGCAGAGGTGGGGGGGAAGCCTACGAGCAGTACTTC. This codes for CATSRGGGEAYEQYF.

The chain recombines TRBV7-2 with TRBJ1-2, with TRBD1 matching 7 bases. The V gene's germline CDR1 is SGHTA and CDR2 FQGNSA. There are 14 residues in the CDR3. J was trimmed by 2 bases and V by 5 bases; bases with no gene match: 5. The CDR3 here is CASSPGGGNYGYTF. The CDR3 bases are TGTGCCAGCAGCCCGGGAGGGGGCAACTATGGCTACACCTTC.

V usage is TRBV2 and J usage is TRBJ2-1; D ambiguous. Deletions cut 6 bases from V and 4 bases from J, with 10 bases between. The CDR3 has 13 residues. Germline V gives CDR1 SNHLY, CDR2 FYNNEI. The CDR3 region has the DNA TGTGCCAGCAGGGAGAGCGATTACAATGAGCAGTTCTTC. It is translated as CASRESDYNEQFF.

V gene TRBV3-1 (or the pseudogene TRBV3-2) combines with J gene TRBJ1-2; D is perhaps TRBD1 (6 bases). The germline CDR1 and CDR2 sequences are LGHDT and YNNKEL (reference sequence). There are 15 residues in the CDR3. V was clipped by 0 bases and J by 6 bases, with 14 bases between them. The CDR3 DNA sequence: TGTGCCAGCAGCCAAGATGGCAGGGGATGGAATGGCTACACCTTC. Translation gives CASSQDGRGWNGYTF.